This passage covers 28 T cell receptor beta chains from one sample sequenced in a study of blood T cell repertoires in COVID-19. Profiling relied on immunoSEQ multiplex PCR, and the TCRdb table lists in-frame clones only, not all of them. The table has a few hundred thousand clones, around four fifths seen once. Sample: peripheral blood. The receptors shown here come from a woman aged 45-59 years with acute or convalescent COVID-19.

The chain joins TRBV27 to TRBJ1-2, with 7 bases identical to TRBD1. This CDR3 is built from 14 residues. V gave up 5 bases and J gave up 0 bases; unmatched junction bases: 3. Germline assignment: CDR1 MNHEY and CDR2 SMNVEV (reference sequence). In DNA form, the CDR3 reads TGTGCCAGCAGTAGGGACAGAGCTAACTATGGCTACACCTTC. It translates to CASSRDRANYGYTF.

The rearrangement joins TRBV5-8 to TRBJ2-5, with D maybe TRBD1 (5 bases). V lost 4 bases and J 0 bases, leaving 7 bases between the germline ends. Germline CDR1 and CDR2: SGHTS and YDEGEE. The CDR3 has 13 amino acids. Here the CDR3 reads CASSVDNQETQYF. The DNA of the CDR3 is TGTGCCAGCAGCGTGGACAACCAAGAGACCCAGTACTTC.

This clone was seen just once. V is TRBV5-1 and J is TRBJ1-4, with 7 positions matching TRBD1. Germline CDR1 and CDR2: SGHRS and YFSETQ. V lost 6 bases to trimming and J lost 8 bases; unmatched junction nucleotides: 10. The CDR3 totals 14 residues. The CDR3 nucleotides are TGCGCCAGCACCCTCGACAGGGCCTCCGAAAAACTGTTTTTT. Its translation: CASTLDRASEKLFF.

This clone was recorded once. The CDR3 loop reads CASRVESGENPLHF. For the CDR3, the DNA is TGTGCCAGCAGGGTTGAATCAGGGGAGAACCCCCTCCACTTT. This chain connects TRBV2 to TRBJ1-6, with D maybe TRBD1 (6 bases). Germline values: CDR1 SNHLY, CDR2 FYNNEI. Between the trimmed V and J ends, which lost 6 bases and 13 bases, there was a span of 19 bases. The CDR3 covers 14 residues.

V gene TRBV5-1 combines with J gene TRBJ2-3, with 11 bases aligning to TRBD2. V shed 6 bases and J 3 bases; nucleotides not matched to a gene: 9. The CDR3 is 16 residues long. Germline CDR1 reads SGHRS; CDR2 reads YFSETQ. CDR3 sequence (DNA): TGCGCCAGCACCCCCGGACTAGCGGGCGCTACAGATACGCAGTATTTT. Translated, it gives CASTPGLAGATDTQYF.

This rearrangement joins TRBV11-1 to TRBJ1-3; D possibly corresponds to TRBD1 (5 bases). CDR1 is SGHAT and CDR2 is FQDESV in the germline V gene (reference sequence). Deletions cut 5 bases from V and 1 base from J, with 9 bases between. CDR3 length equals 14 residues. CDR3 DNA: TGTGCCAGCAGCCCGACAGAATCTGGAAACACCATATATTTT. This sequence encodes CASSPTESGNTIYF. The whole variable domain, filled in from reference TRBV11-1 and TRBJ1-3, reads EAEVAQSPRYKITEKSQAVAFWCDPISGHATLYWYRQILGQGPELLVQFQDESVVDDSQLPKDRFSAERLKGVDSTLKIQPAELGDSAMYLCASSPTESGNTIYFGEGSWLTVV.

The J gene is TRBJ1-3, the V gene TRBV4-1, with D hard to call. V lost 1 base and J lost 9, with 19 bases in between. From germline, CDR1 is MGHRA and CDR2 YSYEKL. The CDR3 totals 16 residues. The CDR3 DNA reads TGCGCCAGCAGCCAAGGTTTGGTCATACGTTCAGGCACCATATATTTT. The encoded protein is CASSQGLVIRSGTIYF.

This sequence joins TRBV14 and TRBJ1-2, with 7 bases identical to TRBD1. The junction had 12 bases not matched to a gene; V was cut back by 8 bases and J by 0 bases. Germline assignment: CDR1 SGHDN and CDR2 FVKESK. The CDR3 runs 16 residues. The CDR3 region is CASGPLGQQTNYGYTF. CDR3 sequence (DNA): TGTGCCAGCGGACCTTTGGGACAGCAAACTAACTATGGCTACACCTTC. Variable domain in full (rest from reference TRBV14 and TRBJ1-2): EAGVTQFPSHSVIEKGQTVTLRCDPISGHDNLYWYRRVMGKEIKFLLHFVKESKQDESGMPNNRFLAERTGGTYSTLKVQPAELEDSGVYFCASGPLGQQTNYGYTFGSGTRLTVV.

V is TRBV4-3 and J is TRBJ1-1, with a tentative D call TRBD1 (5 bases). V lost 2 bases, J lost 1 base, and 5 bases lay in between. The CDR3 runs to 13 residues. Per the germline V gene, CDR1 is LGHNA and CDR2 is YSLEER. The CDR3 DNA sequence: TGCGCCAGCAGCCAAACAGGGAACACTGAAGCTTTCTTT. Protein product: CASSQTGNTEAFF.

The sample holds one count of this clone. V is TRBV4-1 and J is TRBJ1-2; no clear D. CDR1 and CDR2 (germline): MGHRA, YSYEKL. This CDR3 is built from 14 residues. The V end was cut by 0 bases, the J end by 5 bases, with 10 bases between. The CDR3 region has the DNA TGCGCCAGCAGCCAAGATCGGGTCGGTTATGGCTACACCTTC. Its protein product is CASSQDRVGYGYTF.

The genes are TRBV6-5 and TRBJ1-1, with a weak D call TRBD1 (5 bases). From germline, CDR1 is MNHEY and CDR2 SVGAGI. With 6 bases removed from V and 6 bases from J, the gap between germline ends came to 8 bases. This CDR3 contains 11 residues. The CDR3 DNA reads as TGTGCCAGCAGCCCGGGGGCTGAAGCTTTCTTT. This sequence encodes CASSPGAEAFF.

The genes are TRBV29-1 and TRBJ2-1; the match to TRBD2 covers 8 bases. V gave up 8 bases and J gave up 5 bases; unmatched junction bases: 5. The CDR3 length is 12 residues. The V gene's germline CDR1 is SQVTM and CDR2 ANQGSEA. The CDR3 nucleotides read TGCAGCACCGGGACTAGTAACAATGAGCAGTTCTTC. Amino acid sequence: CSTGTSNNEQFF.

This chain connects TRBV5-1 to TRBJ1-1; 7 positions agree with TRBD1. V gave up 0 bases and J gave up 11 bases; unmatched junction bases: 13. This CDR3 spans 15 amino acids. Germline CDR1 and CDR2: SGHRS and YFSETQ. The chain's CDR3 is CASSLDGRGTTNAFF. The CDR3 nucleotides are TGCGCCAGCAGCTTGGATGGCAGGGGGACAACTAACGCTTTCTTT.

CDR3 sequence reads: CASSEGRVGREQYF. CDR3 in DNA: TGTGCCAGCAGTGAAGGCAGGGTAGGTCGCGAGCAGTACTTC. The rearrangement joins TRBV2 to TRBJ2-7; D possibly corresponds to TRBD1 (5 bases). Per the germline V gene, CDR1 is SNHLY and CDR2 is FYNNEI. Trimming removed 1 base at V and 6 bases at J, with 13 bases between. The length of the CDR3 is 14 residues.

The V and J genes are TRBV30 and TRBJ1-2, with D tentatively TRBD1 (6 bases). The CDR3 totals 13 residues. The V gene's germline CDR1 is GTSNPN and CDR2 SVGIG (reference sequence). V was trimmed by 3 bases and J by 6 bases, leaving 14 bases between them. CDR3 region: CAWSPGASNGYTF. The CDR3 DNA follows: TGTGCCTGGAGCCCAGGGGCGTCAAATGGCTACACCTTC.

The chain uses TRBV5-1 and TRBJ1-2, with 9 positions matching TRBD1. Germline assignment: CDR1 SGHRS and CDR2 YFSETQ. The V segment lost 5 bases and the J segment 5 bases; nucleotides outside the gene matches: 7. CDR3 length: 14 residues. CDR3: CASRSGTGMYGYTF. The CDR3 DNA is TGCGCCAGCAGGTCCGGGACAGGGATGTATGGCTACACCTTC.

The chain links TRBV2 to TRBJ2-2; 8 nucleotides line up with TRBD2. The CDR3 covers 14 residues. V gave up 6 bases and J gave up 5 bases; unmatched junction bases: 5. Per germline, CDR1 SNHLY and CDR2 FYNNEI. The CDR3 DNA reads TGTGCCAGCAGACTAGCGGAGGGGACCGGGGAGCTGTTTTTT. It yields the protein CASRLAEGTGELFF.

The chain couples TRBV19 to TRBJ1-5, with D hard to call. The CDR3 covers 15 residues. The V end lost 3 bases, the J end lost 0 bases, and 9 bases lay between the germline ends. Germline lookup yields CDR1 LNHDA and CDR2 SQIVND (reference sequence). The CDR3 region is CASSIQAYSNQPQHF. The DNA of the CDR3 is TGTGCCAGTAGTATCCAGGCATATAGCAATCAGCCCCAGCATTTT.

A remark on this clone: This sample includes further DNA sequences coding for the same CDR3. The chain uses TRBV5-1 and TRBJ2-1; TRBD2 matches 8 bases. V lost 2 bases, J lost 8 bases, and 6 bases stayed unmatched. The CDR3 sequence is 14 residues long. Per the germline V gene, CDR1 is SGHRS and CDR2 is YFSETQ. The CDR3, as DNA: TGCGCCAGCAGCTTCGGGGGGGTACAGGATGAGCAGTTCTTC. This encodes CASSFGGVQDEQFF.

The chain couples TRBV29-1 to TRBJ1-1; D gene uncertain. V was cut by 8 bases and J by 4 bases, with 11 bases left in between. The CDR3 is 11 amino acids. CDR1 is SQVTM, CDR2 ANQGSEA, per germline. DNA of the CDR3: TGCAGCTCCGGCGGCGGCACTGAAGCTTTCTTT. Residues: CSSGGGTEAFF.

This clone has more than one count but fewer than ten. V and J are TRBV5-1 and TRBJ1-2; D possibly corresponds to TRBD1 (5 bases). Germline assignment: CDR1 SGHRS and CDR2 YFSETQ. The germline V and J ends were trimmed by 0 bases and 10 bases, with 16 bases remaining between them. CDR3 length equals 14 residues. The CDR3 sequence is CASSLDPREGYYTF. For the CDR3, the DNA is TGCGCCAGCAGCTTGGATCCCAGGGAAGGCTACTACACCTTC.

V usage is TRBV11-2 and J usage is TRBJ1-1, with 9 bases aligning to TRBD1. The ends lost 6 bases at V and 1 base at J; junction bases unmatched: 6. The V gene's germline CDR1 is SGHAT and CDR2 FQNNGV. The CDR3 totals 15 residues. The CDR3 DNA is TGTGCCAGCAGTGCATGGGACAGGGAGAACACTGAAGCTTTCTTT. Its protein is CASSAWDRENTEAFF.

The J gene is TRBJ2-2, the V gene TRBV24-1; 8 bases map to TRBD1. V lost 6 bases and J lost 10; bases outside the gene matches: 9. Germline assignment: CDR1 KGHDR and CDR2 SFDVKD. This CDR3 comprises 14 residues. CDR3 in amino acids: CATSRSQGAEELFF. The CDR3 DNA is TGTGCCACCAGTCGATCCCAGGGGGCCGAGGAGCTGTTTTTT.

The rearrangement joins TRBV7-2 to TRBJ2-3; the D is unclear. V was pared by 5 bases and J by 0 bases, with 3 bases between. CDR1 SGHTA and CDR2 FQGNSA come from the germline V gene. This CDR3 is built from 12 residues. CDR3 residues: CASSPSTDTQYF. The CDR3 DNA is TGTGCCAGCAGCCCGAGCACAGATACGCAGTATTTT.

This sequence joins TRBV6-6 and TRBJ2-1; 7 bases line up with TRBD2. Trimming removed 8 bases from V and 2 bases from J; junction bases left unmatched: 6. The CDR3 spans 14 residues. Germline loops: CDR1 MNHNY, CDR2 SVGAGI (reference sequence). CDR3 DNA: TGTGCCAGCCCTGGGGGAGGGGCCTACAATGAGCAGTTCTTC. Encoded protein: CASPGGGAYNEQFF.

The chain joins TRBV4-1 to TRBJ2-3; 10 positions match TRBD1. This CDR3 spans 18 amino acids. Trimming removed 1 base from V and 6 bases from J; junction bases left unmatched: 13. The V gene's germline CDR1 is MGHRA and CDR2 YSYEKL. The CDR3 sequence: CASSQGISRQGAGDTQYF. CDR3 nucleotide sequence: TGCGCCAGCAGCCAAGGAATTAGCCGACAGGGGGCGGGGGATACGCAGTATTTT.

This chain uses TRBV29-1 with TRBJ1-4; D is perhaps TRBD1 (5 bases). Per the germline V gene, CDR1 is SQVTM and CDR2 is ANQGSEA. The CDR3 is made up of 14 amino acids. The germline V and J ends were trimmed by 0 bases and 7 bases, with 12 bases remaining between them. CDR3 DNA sequence: TGCAGCGTTGAAGATGGGGCAGCAGGTGAAAAACTGTTTTTT. It is translated as CSVEDGAAGEKLFF.

The chain recombines TRBV2 with TRBJ1-5; 10 bases are a match to TRBD1. Germline values: CDR1 SNHLY, CDR2 FYNNEI. Trimming took 0 bases from V and 6 from J; bases not matched to a gene: 5. This CDR3 spans 16 amino acids. The CDR3 sequence is CASSEARDRGGQPQHF. CDR3 coding DNA: TGTGCCAGCAGTGAAGCCAGGGACAGGGGAGGTCAGCCCCAGCATTTT.